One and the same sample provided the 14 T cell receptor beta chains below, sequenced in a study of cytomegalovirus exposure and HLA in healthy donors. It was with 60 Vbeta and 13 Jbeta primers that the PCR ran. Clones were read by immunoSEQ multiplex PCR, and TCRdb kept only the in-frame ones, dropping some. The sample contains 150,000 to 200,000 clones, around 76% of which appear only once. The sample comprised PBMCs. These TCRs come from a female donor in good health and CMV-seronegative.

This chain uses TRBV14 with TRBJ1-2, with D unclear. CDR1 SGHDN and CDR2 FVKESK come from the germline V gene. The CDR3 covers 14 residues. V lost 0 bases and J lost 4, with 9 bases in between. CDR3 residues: CASSQELAGYGYTF. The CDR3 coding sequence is TGTGCCAGCAGCCAAGAACTTGCGGGCTATGGCTACACCTTC.

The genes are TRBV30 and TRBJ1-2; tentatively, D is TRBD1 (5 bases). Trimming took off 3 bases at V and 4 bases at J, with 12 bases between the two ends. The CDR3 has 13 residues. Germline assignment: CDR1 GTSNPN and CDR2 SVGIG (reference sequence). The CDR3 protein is CAWRRGGRYGYTF. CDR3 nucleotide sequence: TGTGCCTGGAGGCGGGGGGGACGCTATGGCTACACCTTC.

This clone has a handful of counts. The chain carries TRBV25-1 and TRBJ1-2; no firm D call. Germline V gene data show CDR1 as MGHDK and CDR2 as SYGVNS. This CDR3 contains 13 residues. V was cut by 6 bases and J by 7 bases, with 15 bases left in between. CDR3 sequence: CASRGGLGFGYTF. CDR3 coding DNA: TGTGCCAGCAGGGGCGGACTTGGGTTTGGCTACACCTTC.

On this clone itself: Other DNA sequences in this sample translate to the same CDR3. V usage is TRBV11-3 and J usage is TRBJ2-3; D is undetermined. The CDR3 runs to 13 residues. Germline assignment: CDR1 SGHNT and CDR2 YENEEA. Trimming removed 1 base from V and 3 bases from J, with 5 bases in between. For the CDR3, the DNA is TGTGCCAGCAGCTTAGGTGCGACAGATACGCAGTATTTT. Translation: CASSLGATDTQYF.

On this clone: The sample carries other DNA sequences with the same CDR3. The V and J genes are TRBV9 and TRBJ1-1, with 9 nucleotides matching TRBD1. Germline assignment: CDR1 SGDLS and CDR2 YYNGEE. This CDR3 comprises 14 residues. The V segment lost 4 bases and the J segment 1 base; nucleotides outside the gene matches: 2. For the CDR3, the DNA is TGTGCCAGCAGCCCGACAGGGGGGAACACTGAAGCTTTCTTT. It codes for CASSPTGGNTEAFF.

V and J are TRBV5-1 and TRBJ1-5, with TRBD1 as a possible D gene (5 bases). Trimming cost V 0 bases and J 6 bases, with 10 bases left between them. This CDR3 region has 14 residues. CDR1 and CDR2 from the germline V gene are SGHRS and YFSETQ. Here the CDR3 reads CASSLEGSGQPQHF. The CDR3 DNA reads TGCGCCAGCAGCTTGGAGGGGTCGGGTCAGCCCCAGCATTTT.

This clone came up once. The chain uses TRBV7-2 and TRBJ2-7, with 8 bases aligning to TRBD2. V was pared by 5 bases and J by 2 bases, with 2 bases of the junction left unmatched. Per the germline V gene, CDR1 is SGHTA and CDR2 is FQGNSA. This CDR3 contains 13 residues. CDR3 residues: CASSQAGAYEQYF. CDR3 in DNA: TGTGCCAGCAGCCAAGCGGGAGCCTACGAGCAGTACTTC.

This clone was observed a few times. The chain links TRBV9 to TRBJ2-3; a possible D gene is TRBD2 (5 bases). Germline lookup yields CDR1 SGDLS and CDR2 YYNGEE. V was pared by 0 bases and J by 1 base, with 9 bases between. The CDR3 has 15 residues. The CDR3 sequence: CASSVGDSGTDTQYF. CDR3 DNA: TGTGCCAGCAGCGTAGGGGATAGCGGCACAGATACGCAGTATTTT.

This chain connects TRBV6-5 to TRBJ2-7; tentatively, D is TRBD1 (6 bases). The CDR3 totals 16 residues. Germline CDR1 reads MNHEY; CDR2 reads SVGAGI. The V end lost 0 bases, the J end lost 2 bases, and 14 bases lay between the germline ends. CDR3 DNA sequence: TGTGCCAGCAGTTACTCATGGACCAGGGGAACCTACGAGCAGTACTTC. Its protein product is CASSYSWTRGTYEQYF.

The CDR3 DNA sequence: TGTGCCAGCAGCCCTCTTAGCGGGAGTAACGAGCAGTACTTC. Translating it yields CASSPLSGSNEQYF. This chain joins TRBV6-5 and TRBJ2-7; the match to TRBD2 covers 9 bases. V was pared by 6 bases and J by 5 bases, with 8 bases of the junction left unmatched. There are 14 residues in the CDR3. CDR1 and CDR2 (germline): MNHEY, SVGAGI.

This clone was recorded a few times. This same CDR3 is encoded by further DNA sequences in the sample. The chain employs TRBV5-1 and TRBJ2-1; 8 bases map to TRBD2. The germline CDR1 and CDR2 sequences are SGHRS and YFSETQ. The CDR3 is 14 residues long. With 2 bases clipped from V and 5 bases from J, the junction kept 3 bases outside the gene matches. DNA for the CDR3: TGCGCCAGCAGCTTCCTAGCGGGCGACAATGAGCAGTTCTTC. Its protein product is CASSFLAGDNEQFF.

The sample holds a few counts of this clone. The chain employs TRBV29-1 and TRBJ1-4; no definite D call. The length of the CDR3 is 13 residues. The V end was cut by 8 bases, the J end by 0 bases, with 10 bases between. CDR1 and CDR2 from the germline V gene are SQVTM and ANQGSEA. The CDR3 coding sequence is TGCAGCACACGGGATCCAACTAATGAAAAACTGTTTTTT. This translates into CSTRDPTNEKLFF.

CDR3 nucleotide sequence: TGTGCCAGCAGCCTTGGACTAGATGTGGAGACCCAGTACTTC. It codes for CASSLGLDVETQYF. The V call is TRBV13, the J call TRBJ2-5; 7 nucleotides agree with TRBD2. From germline, CDR1 is PRHDT and CDR2 FYEKMQ (reference sequence). The V segment lost 5 bases and the J segment 5 bases; nucleotides outside the gene matches: 8. This CDR3 has 14 residues. Looking up the rest from reference TRBV13 and TRBJ2-5 gives the full variable domain: AAGVIQSPRHLIKEKRETATLKCYPIPRHDTVYWYQQGPGQDPQFLISFYEKMQSDKGSIPDRFSAQQFSDYHSELNMSSLELGDSALYFCASSLGLDVETQYFGPGTRLLVL.

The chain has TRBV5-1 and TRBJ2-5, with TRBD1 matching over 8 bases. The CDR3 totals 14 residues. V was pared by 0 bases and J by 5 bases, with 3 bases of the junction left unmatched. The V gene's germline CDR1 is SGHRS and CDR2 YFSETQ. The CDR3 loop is CASSLGTGLETQYF. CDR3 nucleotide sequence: TGCGCCAGCAGCTTGGGGACAGGGCTGGAGACCCAGTACTTC.